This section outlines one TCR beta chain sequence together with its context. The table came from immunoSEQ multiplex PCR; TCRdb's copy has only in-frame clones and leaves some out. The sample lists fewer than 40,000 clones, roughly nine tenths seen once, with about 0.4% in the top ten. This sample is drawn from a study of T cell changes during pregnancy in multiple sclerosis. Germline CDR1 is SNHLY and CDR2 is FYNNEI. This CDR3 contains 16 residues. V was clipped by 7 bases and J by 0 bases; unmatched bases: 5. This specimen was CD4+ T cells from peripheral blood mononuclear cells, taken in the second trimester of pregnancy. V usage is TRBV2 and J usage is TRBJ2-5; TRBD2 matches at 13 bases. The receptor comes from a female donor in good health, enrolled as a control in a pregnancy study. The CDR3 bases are TGTGCCAGCACCTTACTAGCGGGGGGGTACCAAGAGACCCAGTACTTC. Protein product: CASTLLAGGYQETQYF.